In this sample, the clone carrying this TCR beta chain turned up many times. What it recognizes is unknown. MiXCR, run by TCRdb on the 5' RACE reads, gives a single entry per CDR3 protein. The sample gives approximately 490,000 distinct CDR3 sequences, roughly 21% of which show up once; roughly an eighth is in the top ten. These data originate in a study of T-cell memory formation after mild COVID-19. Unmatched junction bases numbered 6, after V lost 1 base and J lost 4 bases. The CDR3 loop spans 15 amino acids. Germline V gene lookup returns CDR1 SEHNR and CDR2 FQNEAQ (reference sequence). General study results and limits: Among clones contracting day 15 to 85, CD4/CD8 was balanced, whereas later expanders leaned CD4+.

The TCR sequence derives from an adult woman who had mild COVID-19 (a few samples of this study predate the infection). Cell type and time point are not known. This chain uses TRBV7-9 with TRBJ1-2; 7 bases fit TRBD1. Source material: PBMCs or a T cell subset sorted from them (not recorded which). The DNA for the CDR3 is TGTGCCAGCAGCTTAGTCGGGACAGACCGCTATGGCTACACCTTC. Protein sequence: CASSLVGTDRYGYTF.